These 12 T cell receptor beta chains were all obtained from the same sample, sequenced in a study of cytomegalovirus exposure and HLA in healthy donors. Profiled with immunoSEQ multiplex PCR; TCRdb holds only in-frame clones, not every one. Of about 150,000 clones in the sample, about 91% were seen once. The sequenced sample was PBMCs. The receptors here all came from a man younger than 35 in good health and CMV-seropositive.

CDR3 amino acids: CAASGAKETQYF. CDR3 DNA: TGTGCCGCCAGCGGGGCTAAAGAGACCCAGTACTTC. This chain links TRBV6-6 with TRBJ2-5; TRBD2 aligns across 7 bases. V was pared by 11 bases and J by 3 bases, with 6 bases of the junction left unmatched. This CDR3 contains 12 residues. CDR1 is MNHNY and CDR2 is SVGAGI in the germline V gene (reference sequence).

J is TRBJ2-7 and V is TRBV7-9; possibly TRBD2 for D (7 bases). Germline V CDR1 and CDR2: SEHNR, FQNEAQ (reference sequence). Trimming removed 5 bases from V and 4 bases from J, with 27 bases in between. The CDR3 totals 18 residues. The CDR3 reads CASSESPPPRGQWYEQYF. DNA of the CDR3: TGTGCCAGCAGCGAATCCCCACCCCCGCGGGGGCAATGGTACGAGCAGTACTTC. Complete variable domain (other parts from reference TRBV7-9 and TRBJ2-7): DTGVSQNPRHKITKRGQNVTFRCDPISEHNRLYWYRQTLGQGPEFLTYFQNEAQLEKSRLLSDRFSAERPKGSFSTLEIQRTEQGDSAMYLCASSESPPPRGQWYEQYFGPGTRLTVT.

The CDR3 region is CASSPWDNSGNTIYF. The CDR3 nucleotides read TGTGCCAGCAGTCCCTGGGACAACTCTGGAAACACCATATATTTT. The chain links TRBV6-5 to TRBJ1-3; D perhaps matches TRBD1 (6 bases). Trimming took 5 bases from V and 0 from J, leaving 11 bases between them. The V gene's germline CDR1 is MNHEY and CDR2 SVGAGI. The CDR3 covers 15 residues.

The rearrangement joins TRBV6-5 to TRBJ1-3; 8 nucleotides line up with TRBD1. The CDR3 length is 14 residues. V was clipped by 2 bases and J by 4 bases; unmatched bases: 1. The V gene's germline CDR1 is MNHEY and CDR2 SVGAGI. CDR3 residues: CASSYGQGGNTIYF. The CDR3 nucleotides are TGTGCCAGCAGTTACGGACAGGGAGGAAACACCATATATTTT.

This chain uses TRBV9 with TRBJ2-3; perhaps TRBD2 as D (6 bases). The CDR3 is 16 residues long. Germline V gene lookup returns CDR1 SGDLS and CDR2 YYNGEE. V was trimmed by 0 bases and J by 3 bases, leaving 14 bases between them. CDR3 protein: CASSVDSRGVTDTQYF. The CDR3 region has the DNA TGTGCCAGCAGCGTAGATAGCCGCGGGGTAACAGATACGCAGTATTTT.

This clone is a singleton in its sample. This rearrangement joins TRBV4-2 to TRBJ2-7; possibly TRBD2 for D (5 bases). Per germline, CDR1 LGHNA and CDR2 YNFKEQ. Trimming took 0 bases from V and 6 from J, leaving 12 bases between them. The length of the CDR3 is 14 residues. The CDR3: CASSQDRSSSEQYF. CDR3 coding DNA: TGTGCCAGCAGCCAAGACCGTTCTAGCTCCGAGCAGTACTTC.

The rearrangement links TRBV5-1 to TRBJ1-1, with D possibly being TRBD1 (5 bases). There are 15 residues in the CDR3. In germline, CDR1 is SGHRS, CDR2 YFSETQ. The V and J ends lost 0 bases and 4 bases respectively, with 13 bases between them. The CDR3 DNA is TGCGCCAGCAGCTTGGGTCAGGGAACGCGCACTGAAGCTTTCTTT. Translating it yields CASSLGQGTRTEAFF.

DNA for the CDR3: TGTGCCAGCAGCTACACCCCCTGGCTAGCGGGCCAACAAGAGACCCAGTACTTC. It yields the protein CASSYTPWLAGQQETQYF. The genes are TRBV7-2 and TRBJ2-5; 8 bases are shared with TRBD2. Germline V gene sequence: CDR1 SGHTA, CDR2 FQGNSA. Losses at the gene ends were 4 bases for V and 2 bases for J; bases not matched to a gene: 15. The CDR3 consists of 18 residues.

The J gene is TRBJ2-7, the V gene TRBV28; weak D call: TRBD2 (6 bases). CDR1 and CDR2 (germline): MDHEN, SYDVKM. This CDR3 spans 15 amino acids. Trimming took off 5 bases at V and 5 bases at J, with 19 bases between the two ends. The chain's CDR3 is CASSPPGGADHEQYF. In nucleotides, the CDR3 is TGTGCCAGCAGTCCTCCCGGCGGGGCGGACCACGAGCAGTACTTC.

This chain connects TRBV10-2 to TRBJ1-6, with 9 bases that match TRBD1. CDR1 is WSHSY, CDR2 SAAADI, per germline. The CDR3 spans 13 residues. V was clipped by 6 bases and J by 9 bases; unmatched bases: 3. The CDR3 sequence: CASSKDRGSPLHF. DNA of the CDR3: TGCGCCAGCAGCAAGGACAGGGGTTCACCCCTCCACTTT.

CDR3 coding DNA: TGTGCCAGCAGTGAGAGTGAGGGGGCGATTGACTATGGCTACACCTTC. Amino acid sequence: CASSESEGAIDYGYTF. This sequence joins TRBV2 and TRBJ1-2, with TRBD1 identical over 7 bases. V dropped 3 bases and J dropped 3; count of bases not matched to a gene: 10. Germline CDR1 SNHLY, CDR2 FYNNEI. The CDR3 is 16 residues long.

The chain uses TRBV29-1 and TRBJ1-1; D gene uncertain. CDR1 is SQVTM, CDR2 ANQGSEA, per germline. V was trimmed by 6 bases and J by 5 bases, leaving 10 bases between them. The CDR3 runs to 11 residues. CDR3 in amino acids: CSVLTVTEAFF. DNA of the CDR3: TGCAGCGTCTTAACGGTTACTGAAGCTTTCTTT.